These T cell receptor beta chains were read from a single sample in a study of T cells in Graves' hyperthyroidism and ophthalmopathy. From the multiplex PCR reads, TCRdb called clonotypes with MiXCR, one entry per CDR3 protein. The data show about 300,000 distinct CDR3 sequences, under 30% seen once. The sequenced sample consisted of blood. These receptor sequences come from a man in his forties with Graves' hyperthyroidism that later progressed to Graves' ophthalmopathy. Each CDR3 is given with its conserved first and last residue. D genes are given only for firm matches. Only part of the rows carry a size: once, few, many, or a class if the clone is expanded.

>TRBV19|-|TRBJ2-2|many
TGTGCCAGTAGTATCCTCACCGGGGAGCTGTTTTTT
CASSILTGELFF
>TRBV20-1|TRBD2|TRBJ2-3|many
TGCAGTGCTAGAGAGGCCCGGGGACTAGCGGGGCCGCAGTATTTT
CSAREARGLAGPQYF
>TRBV30|-|TRBJ2-5|many
TGTGCCTGGAGTCGGGAGTACCAAGAGACCCAGTACTTC
CAWSREYQETQYF
>TRBV7-9|-|TRBJ1-6|-
TGTGCCAGCAGCTTAGGGGAATCTTCACCCCTCCACTTT
CASSLGESSPLHF
>TRBV28|-|TRBJ1-3|-
TGTGCCAGCAGTTTCTTGGGGGCCCAGTGGAACACCATATATTTT
CASSFLGAQWNTIYF
>TRBV12-3/TRBV12-4|-|TRBJ2-5|many
TGTGCCAGCAAAACTAACCGGGGTCATGGGACCCAGTACTTC
CASKTNRGHGTQYF
>TRBV7-2|TRBD2|TRBJ2-7|many
TGTGCCACCATAGCGGGGGGGACCTACGAGCAGTACTTC
CATIAGGTYEQYF
>TRBV27|-|TRBJ2-2|many
TGTGCCAGCAGTGTGGACCTGGCCGGGGAGCTGTTTTTT
CASSVDLAGELFF
>TRBV30|-|TRBJ2-5|many
TGTGCCTGCACCCACCCCCCGGGGTGGCAAGAGACCCAGTACTTC
CACTHPPGWQETQYF
>TRBV29-1|TRBD1|TRBJ1-1|many
TGCAGCGCTAGACAGGGTATAATGAACACTGAAGCTTTCTTT
CSARQGIMNTEAFF
>TRBV6-5|-|TRBJ1-1|many
TGTGCCAGCAGCCGGGGGGGGGAGACTGAAGCTTTCTTT
CASSRGGETEAFF
>TRBV10-3|-|TRBJ2-7|many
TGTGCCATCCCCGAGGAGCACTACGAGCAGTACTTC
CAIPEEHYEQYF
>TRBV20-1|-|TRBJ2-6|once
TGCAGTGCTGGGACCGATTCTGGGGCCAACGTCCTGACTTTC
CSAGTDSGANVLTF
>TRBV13|TRBD1|TRBJ1-2|many
TGTGCCAGCAGCCCGCAGGGGGCTGGGATGGGCTACACCTTC
CASSPQGAGMGYTF
>TRBV12-3/TRBV12-4|-|TRBJ1-6|many
TGTGCCAGCAGTCATCGACAGAATAATTCACCCCTCCACTTT
CASSHRQNNSPLHF
>TRBV29-1|-|TRBJ2-7|many
TGCAGCGTTCGGGTAGCGTATACCTACGAGCAGTACTTC
CSVRVAYTYEQYF
>TRBV19|TRBD1|TRBJ1-2|many
TGTGCCAGTAGTACATCTGATCTGACAGGGGGCAGCTATGGCTACACCTTC
CASSTSDLTGGSYGYTF
>TRBV5-1|-|TRBJ1-2|many
TGCGCCAGCAGCTTGGACGGATTGGTACCCTATGGCTACACCTTC
CASSLDGLVPYGYTF
>TRBV4-1|TRBD2|TRBJ2-2|once
TGCGCCAGCGCCACGGATGCGGGAGGGCGCGGGGAGCTGTTTTTT
CASATDAGGRGELFF
>TRBV28|TRBD2|TRBJ2-5|-
TGTGCCAGCAGTCAGGGCCGGGAGGTCCAGTACTTC
CASSQGREVQYF
>TRBV7-3|-|TRBJ2-7|many
TGTGCCAGCAGCACCACCTACAGGGACGAGCAGTACTTC
CASSTTYRDEQYF
>TRBV6-2/TRBV6-3|-|TRBJ1-1|-
TGTGCCAGCAGTTGGATTTTCGGGGGGCATTCTGAAGCTTTCTTT
CASSWIFGGHSEAFF
>TRBV6-2/TRBV6-3|-|TRBJ2-7|few
TGTGCCACAACATTGGGCCCCTACGAGCAGTACTTC
CATTLGPYEQYF
>TRBV20-1|-|TRBJ2-5|many
TGCAGTGCGGATCAAGAAGCGACCCAGTACTTC
CSADQEATQYF
>TRBV3-1|-|TRBJ1-1|-
TGTGCCAGCAGCCTCGGACAGACTAACACTGAAGCTTTCTTT
CASSLGQTNTEAFF
>TRBV11-1|-|TRBJ2-2|many
TGTGCCAGCAGTCTACTACAGGGAGCCCCACCGGGGGAGCTGTTTTTT
CASSLLQGAPPGELFF
>TRBV6-2/TRBV6-3|-|TRBJ1-2|-
TGTGCCAGCAGTTTAAGTATTCCCGGTGGCTACACCTTC
CASSLSIPGGYTF
>TRBV5-1|TRBD1|TRBJ1-5|many
TGCGCCAGCAGCACAGGACAGGGCGAAGGACAGCCCCAGCATTTT
CASSTGQGEGQPQHF
>TRBV6-5|-|TRBJ1-6|many
TGTGCCAGCAGTTACTTCTCAGGGGTCGGGTCACCCCTCCACTTT
CASSYFSGVGSPLHF
>TRBV18|-|TRBJ1-1|many
TGTGCCAGCTCACCAAATTCGGGGGGCCCTGAAGCTTTCTTT
CASSPNSGGPEAFF
>TRBV4-2|-|TRBJ2-2|many
TGTGCCAGCAGCCAGTTTGGGGGGGCGAGTAGCACCGGGGAGCTGTTTTTT
CASSQFGGASSTGELFF
>TRBV19|-|TRBJ1-3|many
TGTGCCAGTATCCCCACAGGGAAGCCTGGAAACACCATATATTTT
CASIPTGKPGNTIYF
>TRBV20-1|TRBD2|TRBJ2-5|-
TGCAGTGCTACCCCAGCGGGAGAGAGAGAGACCCAGTACTTC
CSATPAGERETQYF
>TRBV4-1|-|TRBJ1-1|many
TGCGCCAGCAGCCAACAGGGGAGAACTGAAGCTTTCTTT
CASSQQGRTEAFF
>TRBV24-1|-|TRBJ2-7|many
TGTGCCACCAGTGACCCGAACTCCTACGAGCAGTACTTC
CATSDPNSYEQYF
>TRBV6-2/TRBV6-3|-|TRBJ2-7|once
TGTGCCAGCAGTTTTCAGGGGGGTAACACCTACGAGCAGTACTTC
CASSFQGGNTYEQYF
>TRBV11-2|-|TRBJ2-5|many
TGTGCCAGCAGCCCTCTTCGGTTGGGTCGGGAGACCCAGTACTTC
CASSPLRLGRETQYF
>TRBV19|-|TRBJ1-5|many
TGTGCCAGTAGCTCCGACCCCGGGGCGGGGAATCAGCCCCAGCATTTT
CASSSDPGAGNQPQHF
>TRBV28|-|TRBJ2-2|many
TGTGCCAGCAGCTCAATAGTGTACGCGAACACCGGGGAGCTGTTTTTT
CASSSIVYANTGELFF
>TRBV5-1|-|TRBJ1-1|-
TGCGCCAGCAGCTTGGGGCCGATAATTGCTGAAGCTTTCTTT
CASSLGPIIAEAFF
>TRBV10-3|TRBD2|TRBJ2-7|many
TGTGCCATCAGTGGGGGGACTAGCTACGAGCAGTACTTC
CAISGGTSYEQYF
>TRBV24-1|-|TRBJ2-7|many
TGTGCCACCAGTCAGGGGCCCGCTAGCGGATTTTACGAGCAGTACTTC
CATSQGPASGFYEQYF
>TRBV20-1|-|TRBJ2-7|-
TGCAGTGCTAGAGGCAGGGGAAAGTCCTACGAGCAGTACTTC
CSARGRGKSYEQYF
>TRBV29-1|-|TRBJ2-7|many
TGCAGCGCCGCGAGATCCTACGAGCAGTACTTC
CSAARSYEQYF
>TRBV6-1|-|TRBJ1-1|-
TGTGCCAGCAGTCAGGTGGGGGCCAACACTGAAGCTTTCTTT
CASSQVGANTEAFF
>TRBV6-2/TRBV6-3|TRBD1|TRBJ2-7|-
TGTGCCAGCAGCTTAACCGGGACAGGGGGCGAGCAGTACTTC
CASSLTGTGGEQYF
>TRBV6-1|-|TRBJ2-7|few
TGTTCGGCTAGCGAGGCCTACGAGCAGTACTTC
CSASEAYEQYF
>TRBV6-2/TRBV6-3|-|TRBJ2-1|many
TGTGCCACCTGGGAGTTCACCTACAATGAGCAGTTCTTC
CATWEFTYNEQFF
>TRBV20-1|-|TRBJ2-3|few
TGCAGTGCTAGTGTCCGCGGGAACCCAGATACGCAGTATTTT
CSASVRGNPDTQYF
>TRBV7-2|-|TRBJ2-5|-
TGTGCCAGCTCCCCGTCAAGGGGTCAAGAGACCCAGTACTTC
CASSPSRGQETQYF
>TRBV12-3/TRBV12-4|-|TRBJ1-2|-
TGTGCCAGCAGACTCGGGGCCGGGAGCTATGGCTACACCTTC
CASRLGAGSYGYTF
>TRBV15|-|TRBJ2-5|-
TGTGCCACCAGCAGAGATCAGGGACCCGCAAGGGGAGAGACCCAGTACTTC
CATSRDQGPARGETQYF
>TRBV12-3/TRBV12-4|TRBD1|TRBJ2-5|many
TGTGCCAGCAGTGGGACAGATCGAGAGACCCAGTACTTC
CASSGTDRETQYF
>TRBV19|TRBD1|TRBJ2-2|many
TGTGCCAGTAGTGATGACAGGGGATTGAACACCGGGGAGCTGTTTTTT
CASSDDRGLNTGELFF
>TRBV28|-|TRBJ1-2|many
TGTGCCAGCAGAACAACAGGGCTCCCCTACTATGGCTACACCTTC
CASRTTGLPYYGYTF
>TRBV25-1|TRBD2|TRBJ2-7|many
TGTGCCAGCAGTGAGACTAGCGGGAGGTACGAGCAGTACTTC
CASSETSGRYEQYF
>TRBV28|-|TRBJ1-2|-
TGTGCCAGCAGTCCCCCCAGGAGGACGTACACCTTC
CASSPPRRTYTF
>TRBV6-5|-|TRBJ2-5|-
TGTGCCAGCAGTTACCAGGGAGACGGAGAGACCCAGTACTTC
CASSYQGDGETQYF
>TRBV28|-|TRBJ2-7|-
TGTGCCAGCAGTCCCGGGGGACGTTTCGAGCAGTACTTC
CASSPGGRFEQYF
>TRBV6-5|-|TRBJ1-5|many
TGTGCCAGCAGAGGGGGACAAAGCAATCAGCCCCAGCATTTT
CASRGGQSNQPQHF